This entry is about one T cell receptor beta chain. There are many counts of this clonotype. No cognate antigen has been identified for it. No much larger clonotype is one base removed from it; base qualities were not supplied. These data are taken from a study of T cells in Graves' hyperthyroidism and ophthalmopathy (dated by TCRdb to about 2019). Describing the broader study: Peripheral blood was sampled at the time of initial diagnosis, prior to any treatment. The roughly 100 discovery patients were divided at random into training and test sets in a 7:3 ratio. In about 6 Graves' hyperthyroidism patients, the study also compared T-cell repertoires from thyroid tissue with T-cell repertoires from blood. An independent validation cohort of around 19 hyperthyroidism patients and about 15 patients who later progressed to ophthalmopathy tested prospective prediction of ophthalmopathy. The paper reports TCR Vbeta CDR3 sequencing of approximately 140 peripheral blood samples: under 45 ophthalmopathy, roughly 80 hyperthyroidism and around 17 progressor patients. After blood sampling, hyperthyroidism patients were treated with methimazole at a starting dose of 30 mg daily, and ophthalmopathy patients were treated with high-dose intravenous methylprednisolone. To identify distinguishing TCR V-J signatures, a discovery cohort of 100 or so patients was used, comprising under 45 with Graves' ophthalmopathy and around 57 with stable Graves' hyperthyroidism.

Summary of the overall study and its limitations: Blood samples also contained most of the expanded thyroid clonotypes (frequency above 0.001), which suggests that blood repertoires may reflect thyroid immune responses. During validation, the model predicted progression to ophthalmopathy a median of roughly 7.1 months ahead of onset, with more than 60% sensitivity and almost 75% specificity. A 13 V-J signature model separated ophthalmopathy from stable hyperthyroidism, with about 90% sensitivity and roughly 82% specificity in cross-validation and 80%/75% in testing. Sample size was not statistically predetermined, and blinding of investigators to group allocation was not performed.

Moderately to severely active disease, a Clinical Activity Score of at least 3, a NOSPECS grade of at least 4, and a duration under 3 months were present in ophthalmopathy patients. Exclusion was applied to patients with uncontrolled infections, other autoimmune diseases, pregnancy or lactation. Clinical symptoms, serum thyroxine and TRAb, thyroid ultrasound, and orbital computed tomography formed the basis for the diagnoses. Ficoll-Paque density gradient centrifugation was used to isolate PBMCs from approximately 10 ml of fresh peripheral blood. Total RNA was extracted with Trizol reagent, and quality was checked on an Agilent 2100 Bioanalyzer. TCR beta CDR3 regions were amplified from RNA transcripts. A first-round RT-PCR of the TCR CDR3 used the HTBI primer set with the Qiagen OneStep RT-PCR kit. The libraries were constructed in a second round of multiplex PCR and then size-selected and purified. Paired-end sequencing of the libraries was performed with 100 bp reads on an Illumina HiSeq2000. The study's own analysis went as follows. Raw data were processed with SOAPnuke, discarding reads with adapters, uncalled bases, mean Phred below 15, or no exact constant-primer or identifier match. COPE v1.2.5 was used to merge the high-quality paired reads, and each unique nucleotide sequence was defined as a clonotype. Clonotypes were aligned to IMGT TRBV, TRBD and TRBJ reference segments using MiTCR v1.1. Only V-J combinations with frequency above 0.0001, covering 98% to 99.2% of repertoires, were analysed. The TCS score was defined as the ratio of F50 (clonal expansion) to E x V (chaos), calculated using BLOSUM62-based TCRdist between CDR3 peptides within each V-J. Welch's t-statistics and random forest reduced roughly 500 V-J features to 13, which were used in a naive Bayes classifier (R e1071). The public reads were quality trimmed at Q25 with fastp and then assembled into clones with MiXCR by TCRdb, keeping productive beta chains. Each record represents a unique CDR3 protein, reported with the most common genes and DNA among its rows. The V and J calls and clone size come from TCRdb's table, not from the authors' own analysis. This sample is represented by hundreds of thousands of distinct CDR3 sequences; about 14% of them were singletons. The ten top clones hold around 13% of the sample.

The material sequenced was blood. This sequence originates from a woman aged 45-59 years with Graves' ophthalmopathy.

The sequence in DNA is TGTGCCAGCAGCCAAGAAAGCAGGGTAAATGAGCAGTTCTTC. Its protein reads: CASSQESRVNEQFF. The chain was built from TRBV4-2 and TRBJ2-1; possibly the D gene is TRBD1, per 5 matching bases. The germline V gene gives CDR1 as LGHNA and CDR2 as YNFKEQ. Measured from the cysteine to the phenylalanine, the CDR3 is 14 residues long. The read is trimmed to its CDR3 DNA, 42 bases read in frame from base 1. The junction shows trimming of 0 bases on V and 7 bases on J, plus 10 bases between the germline ends.